These 30 T cell receptor beta chains were all obtained from the same sample, sequenced in a study of cytomegalovirus exposure and HLA in healthy donors. This PCR relied on a set of 60 Vbeta primers and 13 Jbeta primers. Profiled with immunoSEQ multiplex PCR; TCRdb holds only in-frame clones, not every one. The sample yields some 100,000 clones, 65% to 80% seen once. The specimen sequenced was PBMCs. The receptors here all came from a woman aged 18-35 years in good health and CMV-seropositive.

In nucleotides, the CDR3 is TGTGCCAGCAGCCGAGCAGCAACTATCTGGGGCTACACCTTC. It translates to CASSRAATIWGYTF. The rearrangement joins TRBV9 to TRBJ1-2, with unresolved D. V gave up 4 bases and J gave up 8 bases, with 18 bases separating them. Germline V gene lookup returns CDR1 SGDLS and CDR2 YYNGEE. The CDR3 is 14 amino acids.

This chain joins TRBV7-2 and TRBJ1-5; 7 bases are a match to TRBD1. Germline-derived CDR1 and CDR2 are SGHTA and FQGNSA. Unmatched junction bases numbered 3, after V lost 1 base and J lost 3 bases. The CDR3 spans 15 residues. CDR3: CASSLVQGSNQPQHF. The DNA for the CDR3 is TGTGCCAGCAGCTTAGTACAGGGGTCCAATCAGCCCCAGCATTTT.

In this sample, this clone turned up a few times. This rearrangement joins TRBV4-2 to TRBJ1-2; TRBD1 matches at 8 bases. The CDR3 covers 13 residues. CDR1 is LGHNA, CDR2 YNFKEQ, per germline. V lost 5 bases, J lost 4 bases, and 3 bases stayed unmatched. This CDR3 is CASSSDRAYGYTF. DNA for the CDR3: TGTGCCAGCAGCTCGGACAGGGCCTATGGCTACACCTTC.

The chain uses TRBV6-5 and TRBJ1-2; D may be TRBD1 (6 bases). Germline lookup yields CDR1 MNHEY and CDR2 SVGAGI. The CDR3 spans 13 residues. V was trimmed by 2 bases and J by 4 bases, leaving 8 bases between them. The CDR3 coding sequence is TGTGCCAGCAGTTACGCAGGGGTCTATGGCTACACCTTC. The encoded protein is CASSYAGVYGYTF.

The chain couples TRBV5-5 to TRBJ1-5; D gene ambiguous. There are 15 residues in the CDR3. V was trimmed by 4 bases and J by 0 bases, leaving 11 bases between them. Germline loops: CDR1 SGHKS, CDR2 YYEKEE (reference sequence). CDR3 nucleotides: TGTGCCAGCAGCCTCGAGGTGAATAGCAATCAGCCCCAGCATTTT. Amino acids: CASSLEVNSNQPQHF.

The chain is built from TRBV5-6 and TRBJ2-1, with TRBD1 matching over 9 bases. V was clipped by 1 base and J by 7 bases; unmatched bases: 6. Germline assignment: CDR1 SGHDT and CDR2 YYEEEE. There are 15 residues in the CDR3. The CDR3 nucleotides read TGTGCCAGCAGCTTGAACGGACAGGGGAGGAATGAGCAGTTCTTC. This translates into CASSLNGQGRNEQFF. Based on the CDR3 plus reference TRBV5-6 and TRBJ2-1, the full variable domain is DAGVTQSPTHLIKTRGQQVTLRCSPKSGHDTVSWYQQALGQGPQFIFQYYEEEERQRGNFPDRFSGHQFPNYSSELNVNALLLGDSALYLCASSLNGQGRNEQFFGPGTRLTVL.

This clone was counted between two and nine times. The chain links TRBV5-6 to TRBJ2-5; 11 bases line up with TRBD2. Unmatched junction bases numbered 12, after V lost 3 bases and J lost 5 bases. CDR3 length: 17 residues. The germline V gene encodes CDR1 SGHDT and CDR2 YYEEEE. For the CDR3, the DNA is TGTGCCAGCAGCTCTCGACTAGCGGGAACCTCCCGGGAGACCCAGTACTTC. Protein product: CASSSRLAGTSRETQYF.

The chain carries TRBV27 and TRBJ1-1; 10 bases align to TRBD1. The germline CDR1 and CDR2 sequences are MNHEY and SMNVEV (reference sequence). Trimming at V came to 6 bases and at J to 0 bases, leaving 13 bases not matched to a gene. The CDR3 consists of 18 residues. The DNA of the CDR3 is TGTGCCAGCAGCCCTTACACTGGACAGGGGGGTTTGAACACTGAAGCTTTCTTT. Translated, it gives CASSPYTGQGGLNTEAFF.

This chain joins TRBV5-1 and TRBJ2-5; 7 bases match TRBD2. CDR1 is SGHRS, CDR2 YFSETQ, per germline. This CDR3 is 14 amino acids long. V gave up 1 base and J gave up 3 bases; unmatched junction bases: 3. The CDR3 sequence: CASSLFAGEETQYF. CDR3 bases: TGCGCCAGCAGCTTGTTCGCGGGGGAAGAGACCCAGTACTTC.

The chain employs TRBV5-4 and TRBJ2-3, with 9 bases fitting TRBD2. This CDR3 contains 15 residues. J was trimmed by 0 bases and V by 4 bases; bases with no gene match: 3. Germline CDR1 reads SGHNT; CDR2 reads YYREEE (reference sequence). The CDR3 DNA sequence: TGTGCCAGCAGCCAGGGACTAGCTAGCACAGATACGCAGTATTTT. Protein: CASSQGLASTDTQYF.

This chain links TRBV28 with TRBJ1-1, with D possibly being TRBD1 (6 bases). This CDR3 contains 14 residues. V lost 1 base to trimming and J lost 6 bases, with 12 bases between them. Germline CDR1 is MDHEN and CDR2 is SYDVKM. CDR3: CASSLYLEGAEAFF. Here the CDR3 DNA reads TGTGCCAGCAGTTTATACCTAGAGGGGGCTGAAGCTTTCTTT.

The gene calls are TRBV28 and TRBJ2-7; TRBD1 agrees at 8 bases. V trimming: 6 bases; J trimming: 5 bases; junction bases outside the gene matches: 6. The CDR3 runs 13 residues. The germline V gene has CDR1 MDHEN and CDR2 SYDVKM. The CDR3 sequence: CASRYQGAHEQYF. CDR3 coding DNA: TGTGCCAGCAGGTACCAGGGGGCGCACGAGCAGTACTTC.

This chain links TRBV7-2 with TRBJ1-1, with a weak D call TRBD1 (6 bases). The CDR3 totals 13 residues. With 8 bases removed from V and 2 bases from J, the gap between germline ends came to 12 bases. Germline V gene lookup returns CDR1 SGHTA and CDR2 FQGNSA. In DNA, the CDR3 is TGTGCCAGCGCTCGACAGGTCAACACTGAAGCTTTCTTT. Translated, it gives CASARQVNTEAFF.

The rearrangement links TRBV2 to TRBJ1-5; possible D gene TRBD1, 6 bases. There are 14 residues in the CDR3. Trimming shortened V by 5 bases and J by 2 bases, and 10 bases separated the two germline ends. Germline V gives CDR1 SNHLY, CDR2 FYNNEI. Here the CDR3 DNA reads TGTGCCAGCAGTCCGACAGGCGGCAATCAGCCCCAGCATTTT. Its protein is CASSPTGGNQPQHF.

V gene TRBV11-2 combines with J gene TRBJ2-1; 7 positions match TRBD1. J was trimmed by 7 bases and V by 1 base; bases with no gene match: 7. CDR1 is SGHAT and CDR2 is FQNNGV in the germline V gene. This CDR3 has 15 amino acids. The CDR3 spells CASSLGTGKKNEQFF. CDR3 DNA: TGTGCCAGCAGCTTAGGGACAGGAAAGAAGAATGAGCAGTTCTTC.

The chain carries TRBV9 and TRBJ1-3; 9 bases are a match to TRBD1. This CDR3 spans 18 amino acids. V trimming: 4 bases; J trimming: 1 base; junction bases outside the gene matches: 12. Germline V gene data show CDR1 as SGDLS and CDR2 as YYNGEE. CDR3 nucleotide sequence: TGTGCCAGCAGCCCGAGGGGAGGGGACAGGGCTTCTGGAAACACCATATATTTT. It is translated as CASSPRGGDRASGNTIYF.

This clone was seen a few times. V and J are TRBV11-3 and TRBJ2-7, with 11 bases matching TRBD2. Germline V gene lookup returns CDR1 SGHNT and CDR2 YENEEA. The CDR3 extends over 16 amino acids. The trim removed 3 bases at V and 2 bases at J, leaving 6 bases unmatched. The CDR3 DNA sequence: TGTGCCAGCAGCTTCCCCGGGACTAGCGGCCCCTACGAGCAGTACTTC. It encodes CASSFPGTSGPYEQYF.

The rearrangement links TRBV30 to TRBJ1-6; D perhaps matches TRBD1 (5 bases). CDR3 length equals 15 residues. Trimming cost V 3 bases and J 10 bases, with 19 bases left between them. Germline V gene lookup returns CDR1 GTSNPN and CDR2 SVGIG (reference sequence). CDR3 in DNA: TGTGCCTGGAGCTCTACCTCAGGGTTGGGGTCACCCCTCCACTTT. Translating gives CAWSSTSGLGSPLHF.

The chain joins TRBV19 to TRBJ1-5, with D hard to call. The germline V and J ends were trimmed by 7 bases and 5 bases, with 9 bases remaining between them. CDR3 length equals 12 residues. CDR1 is LNHDA and CDR2 is SQIVND in the germline V gene (reference sequence). For the CDR3, the DNA is TGTGCCAGTAATATCGGGGATCAGCCCCAGCATTTT. This translates into CASNIGDQPQHF.

Points on this clone: One end of the junction is discordant with germline, which a read error may explain. The V gene is TRBV27, the J gene TRBJ1-2, with TRBD1 identical over 7 bases. The CDR3 has 15 amino acids. From germline, CDR1 is MNHEY and CDR2 SMNVEV (reference sequence). CDR3 nucleotide sequence: TGTGCCAGCAGTACCTTAGGACAGGCTAAGTATGGCTACACCTTC. Translated, it gives CASSTLGQAKYGYTF.

The chain uses TRBV7-3 and TRBJ1-1; D gene uncertain. CDR3 size: 13 residues. The germline gives CDR1 SGHTA, CDR2 FQGTGA. V lost 4 bases to trimming and J lost 10 bases, with 16 bases between them. CDR3 in amino acids: CASSSRRGSVAFF. CDR3 DNA sequence: TGTGCCAGCAGCTCCCGCCGCGGATCAGTAGCTTTCTTT.

This clone was seen a single time. The chain is built from TRBV28 and TRBJ1-2, with TRBD1 as a possible D gene (6 bases). The CDR3 length is 14 residues. In germline, CDR1 is MDHEN, CDR2 SYDVKM. Trimming took 5 bases from V and 8 from J, leaving 18 bases between them. CDR3 nucleotide sequence: TGTGCCAGCAGTCCGACAGGTTGGGTAGGGGGCTACACCTTC. This encodes CASSPTGWVGGYTF.

The chain has TRBV27 and TRBJ2-3; a weak D match, TRBD2 (6 bases). Germline CDR1 reads MNHEY; CDR2 reads SMNVEV (reference sequence). There are 17 residues in the CDR3. Deletions cut 3 bases from V and 0 bases from J, with 16 bases between. This CDR3 reads CASSFPDRRGSTDTQYF. DNA of the CDR3: TGTGCCAGCAGTTTTCCGGACCGACGGGGGAGCACAGATACGCAGTATTTT.

The V and J genes are TRBV5-1 and TRBJ1-4; 8 bases match TRBD1. The V and J ends lost 4 bases and 4 bases, in that order; junction bases with no gene match: 3. The CDR3 is 14 amino acids. The germline gives CDR1 SGHRS, CDR2 YFSETQ. The CDR3 here is CASSQGAGNEKLFF. The CDR3 coding sequence is TGCGCCAGCAGCCAGGGGGCGGGTAATGAAAAACTGTTTTTT.

V is TRBV30 and J is TRBJ1-6, with unresolved D. The CDR3 is 13 amino acids. V was pared by 4 bases and J by 6 bases, with 10 bases between. The germline V gene has CDR1 GTSNPN and CDR2 SVGIG (reference sequence). CDR3 bases: TGTGCCTGGACGTACGGTGGTAATTCACCCCTCCACTTT. Amino acid sequence: CAWTYGGNSPLHF.

Concerning this clone itself: Relative to the germline gene, one junction end is altered; a read error may explain this. This sequence joins TRBV9 and TRBJ1-2; possibly TRBD1 for D (5 bases). This CDR3 contains 14 residues. In germline, CDR1 is SGDLS, CDR2 YYNGEE. CDR3 sequence (DNA): TGTGCCAGCAGCGACCCCCGAGGGGACTATGTCTACACCTTC. It yields the protein CASSDPRGDYVYTF.

This chain connects TRBV4-3 to TRBJ1-6; weak D call: TRBD1 (6 bases). V was trimmed by 1 base and J by 7 bases, leaving 11 bases between them. The CDR3 length is 15 residues. Germline CDR1 is LGHNA and CDR2 is YSLEER. CDR3 bases: TGCGCCAGCAGCCAAGTCGGGGGGCTCAATTCACCCCTCCACTTT. Protein product: CASSQVGGLNSPLHF.

This chain uses TRBV5-4 with TRBJ1-3, with D perhaps TRBD1 (6 bases). This CDR3 region has 14 residues. The V gene's germline CDR1 is SGHNT and CDR2 YYREEE (reference sequence). With 5 bases removed from V and 2 bases from J, the gap between germline ends came to 11 bases. CDR3 in amino acids: CASSYSGAGNTIYF. The CDR3 coding sequence is TGTGCCAGCAGTTATTCAGGGGCTGGAAACACCATATATTTT.

Of note for this clone: The junction and the germline gene differ at one end; a read error may be behind it. This sequence joins TRBV7-8 and TRBJ2-1, with 8 bases matching TRBD2. This CDR3 is built from 11 residues. CDR1 and CDR2 (germline): SGHVS, FQNEAQ. The CDR3 bases are TGTGCCAGCAGCTCCGAGGGACTAGGGGTCTTC. It codes for CASSSEGLGVF.

The J gene is TRBJ1-1, the V gene TRBV2; D remains unclear. V lost 2 bases to trimming and J lost 0 bases, with 4 bases between them. Germline values: CDR1 SNHLY, CDR2 FYNNEI. CDR3 length: 13 amino acids. The CDR3 bases are TGTGCCAGCAGTGAATCAGTGAACACTGAAGCTTTCTTT. Amino acids: CASSESVNTEAFF. The full variable domain, in which reference TRBV2 and TRBJ1-1 provide the parts outside the CDR3, is EPEVTQTPSHQVTQMGQEVILRCVPISNHLYFYWYRQILGQKVEFLVSFYNNEISEKSEIFDDQFSVERPDGSNFTLKIRSTKLEDSAMYFCASSESVNTEAFFGQGTRLTVV.